This T cell receptor beta chain originates from a study of CD8+CD57+ T cells in acquired aplastic anemia. Study-wide results and limits: Comparison of patients with controls identified about 30 shared CD8+ CDR3 sequences.

TCR beta VDJ and CDR3 were profiled, and genomic DNA was the template. Each CDR3 protein gets one entry after TCRdb re-called the reads with MiXCR. The table shows about 270,000 distinct CDR3 sequences, with 55% to 60% occurring only once. Concerning this clonotype itself: The antigen is unknown.

V was shortened by 1 base and J by 6 bases, with 10 bases between the two germline ends. The germline V gene has CDR1 SGHTA and CDR2 FQGNSA. The CDR3 loop spans 15 amino acids. The sequencing input was sorted CD4+, CD8+, or CD8+CD57+ T cells (not recorded which) from PBMCs. The chain recombines TRBV7-2 with TRBJ1-6; TRBD1 might be the D (5 bases). This receptor was taken from a human donor with severe aplastic anemia or a healthy control (not recorded which). In nucleotides, the CDR3 is TGTGCCAGCAGCTTAGGGGGACTCCTTAATTCACCCCTCCACTTT. It translates to CASSLGGLLNSPLHF.